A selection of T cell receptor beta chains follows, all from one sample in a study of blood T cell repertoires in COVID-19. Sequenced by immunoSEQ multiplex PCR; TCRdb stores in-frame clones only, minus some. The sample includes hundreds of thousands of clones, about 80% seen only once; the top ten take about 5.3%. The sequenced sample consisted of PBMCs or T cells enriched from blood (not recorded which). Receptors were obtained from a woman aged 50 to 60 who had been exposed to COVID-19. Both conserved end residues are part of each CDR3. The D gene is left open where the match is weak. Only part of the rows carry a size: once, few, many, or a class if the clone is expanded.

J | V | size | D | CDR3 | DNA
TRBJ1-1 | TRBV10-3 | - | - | CAINTGTQNTEAFF | TGTGCCATCAACACAGGGACACAAAACACTGAAGCTTTCTTT
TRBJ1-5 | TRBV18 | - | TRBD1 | CASSPIQVGQGNAPQHF | TGTGCCAGCTCACCAATTCAGGTTGGACAGGGGAATGCTCCCCAGCATTTT
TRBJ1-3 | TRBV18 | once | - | CASSPLDSFTGNTIYF | TGTGCCAGCTCACCACTGGACAGCTTCACTGGAAACACCATATATTTT
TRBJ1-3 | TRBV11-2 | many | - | CASRRAGNGNTIYF | TGTGCCAGCAGGCGGGCGGGTAATGGAAACACCATATATTTT
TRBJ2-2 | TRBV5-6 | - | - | CASSLPEGQLNTGELFF | TGTGCCAGCAGCTTGCCCGAAGGACAGCTGAACACCGGGGAGCTGTTTTTT
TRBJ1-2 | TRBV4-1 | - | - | CAPSKGHLGGYTF | TGCGCCCCCAGCAAGGGGCATCTAGGAGGCTACACCTTC
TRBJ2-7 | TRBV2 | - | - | CASSARGYSYEQYF | TGTGCCAGCAGTGCTAGGGGGTACTCCTACGAGCAGTACTTC
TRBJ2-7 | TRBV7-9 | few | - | CASSLVAGADEQYF | TGTGCCAGCAGCTTAGTGGCGGGGGCGGACGAGCAGTACTTC
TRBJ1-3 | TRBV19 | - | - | CASRRGAGNTIYF | TGTGCCAGCCGTCGGGGGGCTGGAAACACCATATATTTT
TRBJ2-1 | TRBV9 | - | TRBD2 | CASSPSGGPPNNEQFF | TGTGCCAGCAGCCCGAGCGGGGGGCCTCCGAACAATGAGCAGTTCTTC
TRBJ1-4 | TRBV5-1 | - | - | CASSLGRNEKLFF | TGCGCCAGCAGCTTGGGCCGGAATGAAAAACTGTTTTTT
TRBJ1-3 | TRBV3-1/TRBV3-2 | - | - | CASSQFGQSSGNTIYF | TGTGCCAGCAGCCAGTTTGGACAGAGCTCTGGAAACACCATATATTTT
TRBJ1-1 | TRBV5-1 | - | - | CASSSTVNTEAFF | TGCGCCAGCAGCTCGACAGTAAACACTGAAGCTTTCTTT
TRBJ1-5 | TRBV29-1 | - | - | CSVAGPGGNQPQHF | TGCAGCGTTGCAGGGCCGGGGGGCAATCAGCCCCAGCATTTT
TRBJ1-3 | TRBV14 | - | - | CASSLNSGVGNTIYF | TGTGCCAGCAGCCTTAACTCCGGAGTAGGAAACACCATATATTTT
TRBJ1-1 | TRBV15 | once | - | CATSRDLPSLFF | TGTGCCACCAGCAGAGATCTGCCTAGTCTTTTCTTT
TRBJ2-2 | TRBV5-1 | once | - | CASSLAGTNTGELFF | TGCGCCAGCAGCTTGGCTGGTACTAACACCGGGGAGCTGTTTTTT
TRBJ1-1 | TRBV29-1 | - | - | CSVSRSPDTEAFF | TGCAGCGTTTCCAGGTCCCCGGACACTGAAGCTTTCTTT
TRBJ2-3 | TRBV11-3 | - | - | CASSLSGSGTDTQYF | TGTGCCAGCAGCTTATCGGGATCGGGCACAGATACGCAGTATTTT
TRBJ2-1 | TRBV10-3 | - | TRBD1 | CAISEAAGGEEFF | TGTGCCATCAGTGAGGCTGCAGGGGGCGAAGAGTTCTTC
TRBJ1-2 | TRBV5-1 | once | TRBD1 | CASSPVTGSSNYGYTF | TGCGCCAGCAGCCCCGTGACAGGGAGCTCTAACTATGGCTACACCTTC
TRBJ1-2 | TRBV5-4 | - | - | CASSLGVQGSPYGYTF | TGTGCCAGCAGCTTGGGGGTGCAGGGAAGCCCCTATGGCTACACCTTC
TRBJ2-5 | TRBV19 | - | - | CASSIGGDQETQYF | TGTGCCAGTAGTATAGGAGGAGACCAAGAGACCCAGTACTTC
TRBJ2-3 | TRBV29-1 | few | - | CSVEESTDTQYF | TGCAGCGTGGAGGAGAGCACAGATACGCAGTATTTT
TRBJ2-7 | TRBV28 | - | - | CASSSRGTSDTYEQYF | TGTGCCAGCAGTTCGAGGGGGACGTCCGACACCTACGAGCAGTACTTC
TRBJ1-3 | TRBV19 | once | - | CASSIRGSGNTIYF | TGTGCCAGTAGTATACGGGGCTCTGGAAACACCATATATTTT
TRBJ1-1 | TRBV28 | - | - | CASSAPVMNTEAFF | TGTGCCAGCAGCGCCCCGGTAATGAACACTGAAGCTTTCTTT
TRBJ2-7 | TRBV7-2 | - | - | CASSSQTSSYEQYF | TGTGCCAGCAGCTCCCAAACTAGCTCCTACGAGCAGTACTTC
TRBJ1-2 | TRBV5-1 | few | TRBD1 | CASSRGQGAYGYTF | TGCGCCAGCAGCCGAGGACAGGGGGCCTATGGCTACACCTTC
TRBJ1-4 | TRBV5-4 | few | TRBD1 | CASSIRTGAIEKLFF | TGTGCCAGCAGCATCCGGACAGGGGCCATTGAAAAACTGTTTTTT
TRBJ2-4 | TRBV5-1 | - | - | CASSLGQSGIQYF | TGCGCCAGCAGCTTGGGACAGTCAGGCATTCAGTACTTC
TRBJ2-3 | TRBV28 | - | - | CASIKHGGVAYF | TGTGCCAGCATCAAACATGGAGGTGTTGCGTATTTT
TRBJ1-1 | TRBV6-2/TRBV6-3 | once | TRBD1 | CASSSTTGVTEAFF | TGTGCCAGCAGTTCCACGACAGGGGTCACTGAAGCTTTCTTT
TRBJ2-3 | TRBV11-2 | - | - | CASSLQGGSTDTQYF | TGTGCCAGCAGCCTACAGGGGGGGAGCACAGATACGCAGTATTTT
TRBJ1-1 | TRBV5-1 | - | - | CASTYDSRNEAFF | TGCGCCAGCACCTATGACAGTAGGAATGAAGCTTTCTTT
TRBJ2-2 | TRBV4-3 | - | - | CASSQLNGELFF | TGCGCCAGCAGCCAGCTAAACGGGGAGCTGTTTTTT
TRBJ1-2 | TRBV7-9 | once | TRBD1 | CASSKRTGVLHDGYTF | TGTGCCAGCAGCAAGCGGACAGGGGTCCTGCATGATGGCTACACCTTC
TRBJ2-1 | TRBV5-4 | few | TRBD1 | CASSLGQGRVHEQFF | TGTGCCAGCAGCTTGGGACAGGGGAGAGTCCATGAGCAGTTCTTC
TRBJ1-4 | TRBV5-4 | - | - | CASSSSRATNEKLFF | TGTGCCAGCAGCTCCTCACGGGCAACTAATGAAAAACTGTTTTTT
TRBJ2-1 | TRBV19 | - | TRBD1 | CAASRGSSYNEQFF | TGTGCCGCCTCCAGGGGGAGCTCCTACAATGAGCAGTTCTTC
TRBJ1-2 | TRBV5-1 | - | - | CASSLEGVEGYTF | TGCGCCAGCAGCTTAGAAGGGGTGGAAGGCTACACCTTC